These 20 T cell receptor beta chains were all obtained from the same sample, sequenced in a study of identical twins. Each CDR3 protein gets one entry after TCRdb re-called the 5' RACE reads with MiXCR. Among 350,000 to 500,000 distinct CDR3 sequences listed, approximately 17% were seen once. Sequencing was performed on naive T cells sorted from blood. Receptors were obtained from a man aged 45 to 65 in good health.

Many counts were recorded for this clonotype. The chain recombines TRBV20-1 with TRBJ2-1, with TRBD2 identical over 7 bases. The CDR3 contains 15 residues. V lost 0 bases and J lost 0; bases outside the gene matches: 2. Germline values: CDR1 DFQATT, CDR2 SNEGSKA (reference sequence). DNA of the CDR3: TGCAGTGCTAGAGAACTAGCGATCTCCTACAATGAGCAGTTCTTC. As protein: CSARELAISYNEQFF.

This clonotype was seen many times. J is TRBJ1-1 and V is TRBV20-1; D unclear. Trimming pared 5 bases from V and 4 bases from J, leaving 11 bases between. Germline V gene sequence: CDR1 DFQATT, CDR2 SNEGSKA (reference sequence). This CDR3 spans 12 amino acids. CDR3 bases: TGCAGTGCTGACCCAATTCGCACTGAAGCTTTCTTT. It codes for CSADPIRTEAFF.

The rearrangement links TRBV10-3 to TRBJ2-1; D remains ambiguous. V shed 3 bases and J shed 6 bases, with 9 bases lying between them. CDR1 ENHRY and CDR2 SYGVKD come from the germline V gene. The CDR3 is made up of 13 amino acids. As DNA, the CDR3 is TGTGCCATCAGTGAACCCGGACGCAATGAGCAGTTCTTC. Translated, it gives CAISEPGRNEQFF.

This clonotype was counted at least ten times. The gene calls are TRBV18 and TRBJ1-1, with D possibly TRBD1 on 5 matching bases. V lost 6 bases and J 6 bases, leaving 17 bases between the germline ends. The V gene's germline CDR1 is KGHSH and CDR2 LQKENI. There are 14 residues in the CDR3. The CDR3 here is CASSPTVEGSEAFF. The CDR3 nucleotides are TGTGCCAGCTCGCCTACGGTGGAGGGGTCTGAAGCTTTCTTT.

This clonotype has only a few counts. The chain couples TRBV6-1 to TRBJ2-6; D is ambiguous. With 2 bases removed from V and 0 bases from J, the gap between germline ends came to 14 bases. The CDR3 runs to 18 residues. Germline values: CDR1 MNHNS, CDR2 SASEGT. This CDR3 is CASSESLGFFSGANVLTF. In nucleotides, the CDR3 is TGTGCCAGCAGTGAATCCTTAGGGTTCTTCTCTGGGGCCAACGTCCTGACTTTC.

This chain connects TRBV10-3 to TRBJ2-7; TRBD1 is a possible D gene (5 bases). This CDR3 is built from 14 residues. Germline V gene sequence: CDR1 ENHRY, CDR2 SYGVKD. Trimming pared 4 bases from V and 5 bases from J, leaving 15 bases between. CDR3 loop: CAISAESGNNEQYF. The CDR3 coding sequence is TGTGCCATCAGTGCGGAGTCAGGGAACAACGAGCAGTACTTC.

The chain links TRBV20-1 to TRBJ2-4; D may be TRBD2 (6 bases). Per the germline V gene, CDR1 is DFQATT and CDR2 is SNEGSKA (reference sequence). This CDR3 has 15 amino acids. Trimming cost V 5 bases and J 0 bases, with 14 bases left between them. The CDR3 region is CSAGPPGLAKNIQYF. CDR3 sequence (DNA): TGCAGTGCTGGACCCCCGGGACTAGCCAAAAACATTCAGTACTTC.

This clonotype has at least ten counts. The rearrangement uses TRBV10-3 and TRBJ1-6; D might be TRBD1 (6 bases). The V and J ends lost 2 bases and 6 bases respectively, with 8 bases between them. The CDR3 runs 14 residues. Per the germline V gene, CDR1 is ENHRY and CDR2 is SYGVKD. CDR3 in DNA: TGTGCCATCAGTGAGGGACAGACTAATTCACCCCTCCACTTT. This translates into CAISEGQTNSPLHF.

The rearrangement links TRBV4-3 to TRBJ2-1; D not certain. The CDR3 runs 13 residues. V was clipped by 3 bases and J by 2 bases, with 5 bases between them. CDR1 and CDR2 from the germline V gene are LGHNA and YSLEER. Here the CDR3 reads CASSHGPYNEQFF. For the CDR3, the DNA is TGCGCCAGCAGCCACGGCCCCTACAATGAGCAGTTCTTC.

This sequence joins TRBV29-1 and TRBJ2-5, with 11 positions matching TRBD1. The CDR3 totals 15 residues. V lost 0 bases and J lost 5; bases outside the gene matches: 5. From germline, CDR1 is SQVTM and CDR2 ANQGSEA. The CDR3 DNA reads TGCAGCGTTGAAGATTGGGGACAGGGGGGTGAGACCCAGTACTTC. The encoded protein is CSVEDWGQGGETQYF. The full variable domain, with the rest looked up from reference TRBV29-1 and TRBJ2-5, is SAVISQKPSRDICQRGTSLTIQCQVDSQVTMMFWYRQQPGQSLTLIATANQGSEATYESGFVIDKFPISRPNLTFSTLTVSNMSPEDSSIYLCSVEDWGQGGETQYFGPGTRLLVL.

This chain joins TRBV7-3 and TRBJ2-2; the D gene could be TRBD1 or TRBD2 (5 bases each). The V gene's germline CDR1 is SGHTA and CDR2 FQGTGA. This CDR3 has 15 residues. Trimming took 2 bases from V and 4 from J, leaving 11 bases between them. The CDR3 DNA sequence: TGTGCCAGCAGCTTACTTGGGGGTGGCACCGGGGAGCTGTTTTTT. This gives the protein CASSLLGGGTGELFF.

There are a few counts of this clonotype. The chain uses TRBV5-5 and TRBJ1-1; the D gene is possibly TRBD1 (6 bases). The germline V gene encodes CDR1 SGHKS and CDR2 YYEKEE (reference sequence). The CDR3 has 15 amino acids. Trimming pared 4 bases from V and 0 bases from J, leaving 13 bases between. CDR3 sequence (DNA): TGTGCCAGCAGCCCGGACAGCTACGTGAACACTGAAGCTTTCTTT. It yields the protein CASSPDSYVNTEAFF.

This clonotype has only a few counts. The chain is built from TRBV5-1 and TRBJ1-3; D uncertain. Trimming shortened V by 4 bases and J by 4 bases, and 15 bases separated the two germline ends. This CDR3 comprises 15 residues. Per germline, CDR1 SGHRS and CDR2 YFSETQ. This CDR3 reads CASSLNGVRGNTIYF. The CDR3 DNA is TGCGCCAGCAGCCTCAACGGCGTGAGAGGAAACACCATATATTTT.

This chain uses TRBV29-1 with TRBJ2-3, with 7 bases fitting TRBD1. V was pared by 1 base and J by 2 bases, with 9 bases of the junction left unmatched. The CDR3 runs to 16 residues. Germline V gene data show CDR1 as SQVTM and CDR2 as ANQGSEA. The CDR3 nucleotides read TGCAGCGTTGAAGGAAAAGGGGGCGTTTCCACAGATACGCAGTATTTT. Protein sequence: CSVEGKGGVSTDTQYF.

J is TRBJ1-1 and V is TRBV20-1, with a tentative D call TRBD1 (5 bases). V was clipped by 1 base and J by 3 bases, with 12 bases between them. CDR3 length equals 14 residues. Per the germline V gene, CDR1 is DFQATT and CDR2 is SNEGSKA (reference sequence). This CDR3 reads CSARVGAADTEAFF. Here the CDR3 DNA reads TGCAGTGCTAGAGTAGGGGCTGCGGACACTGAAGCTTTCTTT.

The chain recombines TRBV11-2 with TRBJ1-4, with a weak D call TRBD1 (6 bases). The germline CDR1 and CDR2 sequences are SGHAT and FQNNGV. The ends were cut back, 5 bases at V and 0 bases at J, with 19 bases in the middle. The CDR3 runs to 18 residues. The CDR3 coding sequence is TGTGCCAGCAGCCCGTGGACAGAGTTGTTGGCAACTAATGAAAAACTGTTTTTT. It codes for CASSPWTELLATNEKLFF.

The V call is TRBV20-1, the J call TRBJ2-3; D is ambiguous. The CDR3 sequence is 19 residues long. The germline V gene has CDR1 DFQATT and CDR2 SNEGSKA (reference sequence). The ends were cut back, 3 bases at V and 0 bases at J, with 25 bases in the middle. The CDR3 protein is CSARFAPNPRTISTDTQYF. The DNA of the CDR3 is TGCAGTGCTAGGTTTGCCCCGAACCCCCGAACAATTAGCACAGATACGCAGTATTTT.

There are a few counts of this clonotype. This chain links TRBV11-2 with TRBJ2-1; 7 positions agree with TRBD2. The CDR3 has 15 amino acids. CDR1 is SGHAT and CDR2 is FQNNGV in the germline V gene. The J segment lost 3 bases and the V segment lost 7 bases, leaving 9 bases of the junction unmatched. CDR3 sequence reads: CASTGGRGSYNEQFF. In DNA form, the CDR3 reads TGTGCCAGCACGGGGGGTCGGGGTAGCTACAATGAGCAGTTCTTC.

This clonotype has a handful of counts. V and J are TRBV30 and TRBJ2-1; 9 nucleotides align to TRBD2. The trim removed 5 bases at V and 7 bases at J, leaving 9 bases unmatched. The CDR3 extends over 14 amino acids. Per germline, CDR1 GTSNPN and CDR2 SVGIG (reference sequence). CDR3 loop: CAWASGASGNEQFF. In DNA, the CDR3 is TGTGCCTGGGCTAGCGGGGCGTCGGGTAATGAGCAGTTCTTC.

This clonotype was found a few times. The genes are TRBV12-3 or TRBV12-4 and TRBJ2-5; the D is unclear. The CDR3 loop spans 14 amino acids. With 2 bases removed from V and 9 bases from J, the gap between germline ends came to 16 bases. CDR3 in amino acids: CASSLSFAETPQYF. CDR3 DNA sequence: TGTGCCAGCAGTTTAAGTTTCGCGGAAACCCCCCAGTACTTC.